The clone carrying this TCR beta chain was counted many times. Its antigen is as yet unknown. Exclusion of a patient resulted from uncontrolled infection, other autoimmune disease, pregnancy or lactation. V gave up 5 bases and J gave up 1 base; unmatched junction bases: 8. This CDR3 has 15 amino acids. Germline V gives CDR1 MNHNS, CDR2 SASEGT. This entry belongs to a study of T cells in Graves' hyperthyroidism and ophthalmopathy. Whole-study results and caveats: Ophthalmopathy was separated from stable hyperthyroidism by a 13 V-J model. Blood also carried most thyroid clonotypes expanded above 0.001.

Amplification yielded TCR beta CDR3 regions, with RNA transcripts as the source. Using the HTBI primer set, a first-round RT-PCR was run on the TCR CDR3. TCRdb re-called the multiplex PCR reads with MiXCR, one entry per CDR3 protein. The sample shows more than 350,000 distinct CDR3 sequences, 15% of them seen only once. The sequenced sample consisted of blood. The sequence was obtained from a woman aged 55-70 years with Graves' ophthalmopathy. The chain uses TRBV6-1 and TRBJ2-7; 7 bases are shared with TRBD1. CDR3 amino acids: CASSKTGTASYEQYF. The CDR3 DNA is TGTGCCAGCAGTAAAACCGGGACAGCTTCCTACGAGCAGTACTTC.